The rows below give T cell receptor beta chains drawn from one sample of a study of blood T cell repertoires in COVID-19. TCRdb's copy holds only in-frame clones and misses some; the assay was immunoSEQ multiplex PCR. The sample lists some 260,000 clones, 80% to 90% occurring once. The source material was PBMCs or T cells enriched from blood (not recorded which). The receptors shown here come from a man aged 30 to 45 with acute COVID-19. Each CDR3 is given with its conserved first and last residue.

TRBJ1-1 | TRBV27 | CASSRRAGGNTEAFF
TRBJ2-2 | TRBV6-1 | CASSEPGTNTGELFF
TRBJ1-6 | TRBV7-2 | CATRAGRAFEGPLHF
TRBJ1-2 | TRBV5-1 | CASSLEDPDREGYTF
TRBJ2-5 | TRBV10-2 | CASRTGRETQYF
TRBJ1-6 | TRBV11-2 | CASSLDQARSPLHF
TRBJ2-2 | TRBV10-1 | CASSRARSAGELFF
TRBJ1-2 | TRBV6-5 | CASSTGISGYTF
TRBJ2-3 | TRBV6-5 | CASRPGQGESTQYF
TRBJ1-1 | TRBV14 | CASSFRGMNTEAFF
TRBJ1-1 | TRBV6-5 | CASRDQDRGAFF
TRBJ1-3 | TRBV9 | CASSVGVSSGNTIYF
TRBJ2-2 | TRBV25-1 | CASSVTATGELFF
TRBJ1-3 | TRBV12-3/TRBV12-4 | CASSSVQGLTIYF
TRBJ2-5 | TRBV5-1 | CASSFPSGGETQYF
TRBJ1-1 | TRBV24-1 | CATSPGQGLNTEAFF
TRBJ2-1 | TRBV2 | CASRGTSGSHNEQFF
TRBJ1-1 | TRBV5-1 | CASTPGGTEAFF
TRBJ1-1 | TRBV28 | CASEAPGRRNTEAFF
TRBJ2-1 | TRBV18 | CASSPWGGSSYNEQFF
TRBJ2-1 | TRBV24-1 | CATSLYGLAPNEQFF
TRBJ2-6 | TRBV19 | CASSGRDRESGANVLTF
TRBJ1-5 | TRBV10-3 | CASGRDSNQPQHF
TRBJ1-2 | TRBV7-8 | CASSLTDAYGYTF
TRBJ2-5 | TRBV7-2 | CASSVSGLQETQYF
TRBJ2-2 | TRBV6-5 | CASSSDKTGELFF
TRBJ2-3 | TRBV6-4 | CASSEVTSGTDTQYF
TRBJ2-1 | TRBV7-2 | CASSFPGTGRNEQFF
TRBJ1-1 | TRBV7-2 | CASSAGVGAEAFF
TRBJ1-6 | TRBV19 | CASSNTLRHISSSYNSPLHF
TRBJ1-6 | TRBV5-1 | CASSPLGDRGSPLHF
TRBJ2-5 | TRBV6-2/TRBV6-3 | CASSRYSGVRETQYF
TRBJ2-4 | TRBV7-2 | CASSSLAGGGSANIQYF
TRBJ1-4 | TRBV6-2/TRBV6-3 | CASSYLRGSGEKLFF
TRBJ2-5 | TRBV28 | CASSQWAAGGPGETQYF
TRBJ1-6 | TRBV28 | CASSAVREGSPLHF
TRBJ1-1 | TRBV9 | CASSVTDRETEAFF
TRBJ2-3 | TRBV7-8 | CASSRVGGGTDTQYF